This record covers a single T cell receptor beta chain. Its target is not known. Treg sorting used a CD4+CD25+CD127-/low gate. Study-wide findings and caveats: The larger cohort examined one V-J beta rearrangement, not whole repertoires. Tumor memory CD4+ T cell TCR gene usage clustered with blood and lymph node memory CD4+ cells and lymph node naive CD4+ cells.

Full-length variable regions came from constant-region reverse primers plus semi-nested Nested Universal Primer A PCR. TCRdb passed the 5' RACE reads through MiXCR, listing each CDR3 protein once. The sample lists 7,000 to 9,500 distinct CDR3 sequences; about half were seen once. This clonotype was sampled from a female donor with breast cancer. The sample comprised Tregs sorted from a lymph node.

CDR3 bases: TGCGCCAGCAGTGAGTCGGAAGGACCCAACACTGAAGCTTTCTTT. Its translation: CASSESEGPNTEAFF. The chain recombines TRBV10-2 with TRBJ1-1; the D is unclear. The V end lost 0 bases, the J end lost 2 bases, and 10 bases lay between the germline ends. The length of the CDR3 is 15 residues. Per germline, CDR1 WSHSY and CDR2 SAAADI.